This T cell receptor (beta chain) originates from a study of identical twins. Each CDR3 protein gets one entry after TCRdb re-called the 5' RACE reads with MiXCR. Of over 200,000 distinct CDR3 sequences in the sample, 5.5% to 7.5% were seen once. Comments on this clonotype: The target antigen is unknown.

Study-level results: Cord blood beta clonotypes present at high abundance carried fewer insertions; no such pattern appeared in memory repertoires.

Germline lookup yields CDR1 MNHEY and CDR2 SMNVEV (reference sequence). The CDR3 sequence is 14 residues long. The V end lost 5 bases, the J end lost 0 bases, and 10 bases lay between the germline ends. This sample was also put to use in a study of T cells expressing NK-cell markers. From that paper: Sorted CD3+CD56-NKG2C+, CD3+CD56+NKG2C- and CD3+CD56+NKG2C+ T cells were the source of the TCR beta repertoires. NKG2C+ dominant clonotype frequencies in five to seven donors were about 1.0-8% of CD8+ T cells.

The clonotype was recovered from a woman in her late teens or twenties in good health. The sequencing input was CD8+ T cells sorted from blood. V is TRBV27 and J is TRBJ2-5, with D unclear. The CDR3 loop reads CASSPTDYQETQYF. The CDR3 bases are TGTGCCAGCAGTCCTACAGATTACCAAGAGACCCAGTACTTC.